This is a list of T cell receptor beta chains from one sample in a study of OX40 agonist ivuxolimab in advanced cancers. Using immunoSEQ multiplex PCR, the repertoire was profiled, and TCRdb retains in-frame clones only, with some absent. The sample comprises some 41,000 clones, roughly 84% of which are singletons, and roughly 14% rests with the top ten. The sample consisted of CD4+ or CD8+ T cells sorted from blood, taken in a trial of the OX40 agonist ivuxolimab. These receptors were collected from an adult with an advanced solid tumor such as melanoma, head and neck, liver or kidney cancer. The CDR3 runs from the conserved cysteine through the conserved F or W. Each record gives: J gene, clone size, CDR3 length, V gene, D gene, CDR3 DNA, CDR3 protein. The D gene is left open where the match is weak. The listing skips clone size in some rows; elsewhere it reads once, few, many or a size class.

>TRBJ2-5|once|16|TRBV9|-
TGTGCCAGCAGCTCGCACCGGGGCGAATTATTGGAGACCCAGTACTTC
CASSSHRGELLETQYF
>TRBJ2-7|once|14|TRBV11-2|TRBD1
TGTGCCAGCAGCTTAGGAACAGGGGCCTACGAGCAGTACTTC
CASSLGTGAYEQYF
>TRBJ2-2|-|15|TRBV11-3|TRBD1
TGTGCCAGCAGGCCCGGGACAGGGAACACCGGGGAGCTGTTTTTT
CASRPGTGNTGELFF
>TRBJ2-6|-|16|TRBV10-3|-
TGTGCCATCAGTGAGTCCACAGTCCCTGGGGCCAACGTCCTGACTTTC
CAISESTVPGANVLTF
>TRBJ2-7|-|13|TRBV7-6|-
TGTGCCAGCAGCTTGGTAAACTCCTACGAGCAGTACTTC
CASSLVNSYEQYF
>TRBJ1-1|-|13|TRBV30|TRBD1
TGTGCCGGAAGACAGGGACTGAACACTGAAGCTTTCTTT
CAGRQGLNTEAFF
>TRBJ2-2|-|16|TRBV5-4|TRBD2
TGTGCCAGCACCACGACTAGCGGGAGACCTACCGGGGAGCTGTTTTTT
CASTTTSGRPTGELFF
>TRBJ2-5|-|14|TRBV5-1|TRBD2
TGCGCCAGCAGCAACCCTAGCGGGAAAGAGACCCAGTACTTC
CASSNPSGKETQYF
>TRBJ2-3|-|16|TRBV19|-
TGTGCCAGTAGTTCCTGGGAGGCTATCAGCACAGATACGCAGTATTTT
CASSSWEAISTDTQYF
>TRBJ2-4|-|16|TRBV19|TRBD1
TGTGCCAGTAGTATACCGCGACAGGGAGCCAAAAACATTCAGTACTTC
CASSIPRQGAKNIQYF
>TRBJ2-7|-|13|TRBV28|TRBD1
TGTGCCAGCAGTCTGGACAGGGGGCTCGAGCAGTACTTC
CASSLDRGLEQYF
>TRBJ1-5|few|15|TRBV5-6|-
TGTGCCAGCAGCTTAATAGGCCGGGGCAATCAGCCCCAGCATTTT
CASSLIGRGNQPQHF
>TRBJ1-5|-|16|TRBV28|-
TGTGCCAGCAGTTTATTCCGGGAGTATGGCAATCAGCCCCAGCATTTT
CASSLFREYGNQPQHF
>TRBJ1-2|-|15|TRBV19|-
TGTGCCAGTAGTATATCGCCAGGGCAAAACTATGGCTACACCTTC
CASSISPGQNYGYTF
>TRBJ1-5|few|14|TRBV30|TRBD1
TGTGCCTGGAGCCTGACAGGGGGCTATCAGCCCCAGCATTTT
CAWSLTGGYQPQHF
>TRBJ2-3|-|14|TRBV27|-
TGTGCCAGCAGTTTATCCGCCGGGACAGATACGCAGTATTTT
CASSLSAGTDTQYF
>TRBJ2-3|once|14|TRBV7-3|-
TGTGCCAGCAGCTTAATGACAGACACAGATACGCAGTATTTT
CASSLMTDTDTQYF
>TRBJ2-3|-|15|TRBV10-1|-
TGCGCCAGCAGTCTGACACGGGGTGGGCCAGATACGCAGTATTTT
CASSLTRGGPDTQYF
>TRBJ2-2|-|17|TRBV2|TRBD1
TGTGCCAGCAGTGATCTTCGGCAGGGGGCGACCACCGGGGAGCTGTTTTTT
CASSDLRQGATTGELFF
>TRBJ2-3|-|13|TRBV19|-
TGTGCCAGTAGTATGAGAGGGCCAGATACGCAGTATTTT
CASSMRGPDTQYF
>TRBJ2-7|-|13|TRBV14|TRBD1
TGTGCCAGCTCGGGGACAGTGCTCTACGAGCAGTACTTC
CASSGTVLYEQYF
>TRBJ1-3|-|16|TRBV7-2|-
TGTGCCAGCAGCTTAACATCGGGTAGCTCTGGAAACACCATATATTTT
CASSLTSGSSGNTIYF